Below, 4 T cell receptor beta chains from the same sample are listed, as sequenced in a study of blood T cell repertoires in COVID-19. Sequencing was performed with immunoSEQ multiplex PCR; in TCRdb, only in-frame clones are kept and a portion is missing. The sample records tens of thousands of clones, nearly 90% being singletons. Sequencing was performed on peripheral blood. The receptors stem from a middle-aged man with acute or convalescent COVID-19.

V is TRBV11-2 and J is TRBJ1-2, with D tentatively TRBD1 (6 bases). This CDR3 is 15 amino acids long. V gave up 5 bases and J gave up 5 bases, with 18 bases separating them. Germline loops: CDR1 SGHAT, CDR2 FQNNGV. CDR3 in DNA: TGTGCCAGCAGCCAGGACGAGGACAGACCTTATGGCTACACCTTC. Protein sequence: CASSQDEDRPYGYTF.

CDR3 nucleotide sequence: TGCGCCAGCAGCCCAACGGCGGCGGGCTATGGCTACACCTTC. Its translation: CASSPTAAGYGYTF. The V and J genes are TRBV5-1 and TRBJ1-2; D unclear. V lost 4 bases and J lost 4, with 14 bases in between. Germline V gene data show CDR1 as SGHRS and CDR2 as YFSETQ. The CDR3 sequence is 14 residues long.

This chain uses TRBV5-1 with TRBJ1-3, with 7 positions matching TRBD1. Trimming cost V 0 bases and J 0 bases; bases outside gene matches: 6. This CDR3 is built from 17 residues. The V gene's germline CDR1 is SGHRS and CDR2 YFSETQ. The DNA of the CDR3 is TGCGCCAGCAGCTTGGAGTCAGGGGGATTCTCTGGAAACACCATATATTTT. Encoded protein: CASSLESGGFSGNTIYF.

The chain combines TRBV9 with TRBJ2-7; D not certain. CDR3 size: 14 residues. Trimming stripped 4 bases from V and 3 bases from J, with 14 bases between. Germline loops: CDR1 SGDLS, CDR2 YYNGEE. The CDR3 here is CASSPQHNFYEQYF. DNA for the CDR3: TGTGCCAGCAGCCCCCAACATAATTTCTACGAGCAGTACTTC.